The rows below give T cell receptor beta chains drawn from one sample of a study of shared clonotypes between healthy human individuals. Libraries were prepared by immunoSEQ multiplex PCR; TCRdb keeps only in-frame clonotypes and omits some of them. The sample yields around 2.5 million clones, 90% to 95% seen once. Sequencing was performed on naive CD4+ T cells from PBMCs. The receptors here all came from a man aged 18-30 years in good health. Some clones in this sample may be carry-over from other donors' samples. CDR3s include the opening cysteine and the closing phenylalanine or tryptophan. The D gene is left open where the match is weak. For some rows the clone size is stated as once, few or many, or as a class when expanded; others skip it.

j_call,d_call,clone_size,v_call,cdr3_nt,cdr3_aa
TRBJ1-5,.,.,TRBV2,TGTGCCAGCAGTGAATATTCGGCCCAGCATTTT,CASSEYSAQHF
TRBJ2-2,.,.,TRBV20-1,TGCAGTGGGGCGAACACCGGGGAGCTGTTTTTT,CSGANTGELFF
TRBJ1-4,.,.,TRBV18,TGTGCCAGCTCACCACCTGGTCAGGGAGGAGAAAAACTGTTTTTT,CASSPPGQGGEKLFF
TRBJ1-1,TRBD1,few,TRBV25-1,TGTGCCAGTTCTGGGGCAGGGGGATACTCAGCTTTCTTT,CASSGAGGYSAFF
TRBJ2-7,.,.,TRBV6-1,TGTGCCAGCAGTTACAAGTACGAGCAGTACTTC,CASSYKYEQYF
TRBJ1-4,.,.,TRBV28,TGTGCCAGCAGCTGGAGGGGGGAAGGTAATGAAAAACTGTTTTTT,CASSWRGEGNEKLFF
TRBJ2-1,.,.,TRBV11-1,TGTGCCAGCAGCCGCGGAACCCTCTCCTACAATGAGCAGTTCTTC,CASSRGTLSYNEQFF
TRBJ2-2,TRBD2,.,TRBV7-6,TGTGCCAGCAGCCTGGGACTAGCGGTGAACACCGGGGAGCTGTTTTTT,CASSLGLAVNTGELFF
TRBJ2-7,.,.,TRBV19,TGTGCCAGTAGTATAGGATTCGGGTCCTACGAGCAGTACTTC,CASSIGFGSYEQYF
TRBJ2-1,.,.,TRBV11-3,TGTGCCAGCAGCTTAGGGACCTACAATGAGCAGTTCTTC,CASSLGTYNEQFF